In this sample, the clone carrying this T cell receptor (beta chain) turned up a few times. Its antigen remains unidentified. The entry originates in a study of blood T cells in healthy people across ages. Overall study context: With template switching, about one barcoded beta molecule was captured per two T cells.

Study-wide findings and caveats: Estimated diversity across one million T cells was deemed an underestimate. TCR beta diversity per million T cells fell roughly linearly with age.

Germline lookup yields CDR1 MNHNS and CDR2 SASEGT. The germline V and J ends were trimmed by 5 bases and 7 bases, with 14 bases remaining between them. This CDR3 has 13 residues. Primed by a sample-barcoded 5' primer and a J-beta primer mix, a second PCR proceeded for about 7 to 12 cycles. TCRdb re-called the 5' RACE reads with MiXCR, one entry per CDR3 protein. The sample yields under 2 million distinct CDR3 sequences, about 31% seen once. This clonotype originated in a young woman in good health. The sequenced sample consisted of blood. The gene calls are TRBV6-1 and TRBJ1-1, with D possibly matching TRBD1 (5 bases). CDR3 residues: CASSSWGEHEAFF. CDR3 DNA sequence: TGTGCCAGCAGTTCGTGGGGCGAACATGAAGCTTTCTTT.